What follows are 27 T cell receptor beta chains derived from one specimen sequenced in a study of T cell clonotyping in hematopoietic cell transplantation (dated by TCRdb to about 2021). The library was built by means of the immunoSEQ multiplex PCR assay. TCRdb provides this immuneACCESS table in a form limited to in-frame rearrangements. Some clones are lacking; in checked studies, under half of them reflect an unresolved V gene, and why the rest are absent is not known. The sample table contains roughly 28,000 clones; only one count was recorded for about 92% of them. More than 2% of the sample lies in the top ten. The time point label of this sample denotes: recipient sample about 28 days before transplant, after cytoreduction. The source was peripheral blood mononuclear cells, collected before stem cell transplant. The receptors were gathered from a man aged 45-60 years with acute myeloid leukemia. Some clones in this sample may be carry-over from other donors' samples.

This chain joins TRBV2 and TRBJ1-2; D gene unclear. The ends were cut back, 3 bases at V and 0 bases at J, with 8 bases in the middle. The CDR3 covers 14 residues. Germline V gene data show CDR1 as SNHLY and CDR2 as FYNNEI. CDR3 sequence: CASSERTPNYGYTF. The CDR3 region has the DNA TGTGCCAGCAGTGAGAGGACCCCTAACTATGGCTACACCTTC.

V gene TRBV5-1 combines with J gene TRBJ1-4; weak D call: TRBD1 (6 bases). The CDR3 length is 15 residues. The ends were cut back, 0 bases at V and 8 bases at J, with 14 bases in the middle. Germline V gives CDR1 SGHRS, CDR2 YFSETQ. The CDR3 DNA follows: TGCGCCAGCAGCTTGGATTCCAGGGGTCGAGAAAAACTGTTTTTT. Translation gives CASSLDSRGREKLFF. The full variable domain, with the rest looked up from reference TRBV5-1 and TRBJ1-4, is KAGVTQTPRYLIKTRGQQVTLSCSPISGHRSVSWYQQTPGQGLQFLFEYFSETQRNKGNFPGRFSGRQFSNSRSEMNVSTLELGDSALYLCASSLDSRGREKLFFGSGTQLSVL.

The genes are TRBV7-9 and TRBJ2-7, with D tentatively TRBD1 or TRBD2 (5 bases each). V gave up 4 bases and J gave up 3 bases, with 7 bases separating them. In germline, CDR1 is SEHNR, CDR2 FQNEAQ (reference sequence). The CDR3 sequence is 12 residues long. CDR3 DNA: TGTGCCAGCAGCTGGGGGAGCTACGAGCAGTACTTC. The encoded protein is CASSWGSYEQYF.

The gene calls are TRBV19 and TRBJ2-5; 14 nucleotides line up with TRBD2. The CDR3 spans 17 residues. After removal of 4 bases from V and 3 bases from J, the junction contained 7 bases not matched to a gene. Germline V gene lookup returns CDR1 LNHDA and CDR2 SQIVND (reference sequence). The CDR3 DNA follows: TGTGCCAGTAGTAAGGTGGGACTAGCGGGGGTAGAAGAGACCCAGTACTTC. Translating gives CASSKVGLAGVEETQYF.

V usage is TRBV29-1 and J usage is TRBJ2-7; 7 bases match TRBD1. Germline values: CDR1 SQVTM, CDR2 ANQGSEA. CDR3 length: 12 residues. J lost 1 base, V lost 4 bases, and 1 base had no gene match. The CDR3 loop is CSVGTGSYEQYF. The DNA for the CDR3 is TGCAGCGTTGGGACAGGTTCCTACGAGCAGTACTTC.

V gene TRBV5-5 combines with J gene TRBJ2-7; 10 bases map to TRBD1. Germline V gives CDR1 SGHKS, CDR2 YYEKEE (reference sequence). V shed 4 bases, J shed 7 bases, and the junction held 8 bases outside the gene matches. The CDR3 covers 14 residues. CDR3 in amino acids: CASSNRDRGSEQYF. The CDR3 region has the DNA TGTGCCAGCAGCAACAGGGACAGGGGTTCAGAGCAGTACTTC.

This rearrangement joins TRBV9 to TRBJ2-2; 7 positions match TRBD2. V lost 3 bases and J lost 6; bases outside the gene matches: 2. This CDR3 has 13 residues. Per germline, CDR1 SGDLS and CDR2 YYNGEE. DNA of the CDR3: TGTGCCAGCAGCGGCGGGAGCCCCGGGGAGCTGTTTTTT. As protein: CASSGGSPGELFF. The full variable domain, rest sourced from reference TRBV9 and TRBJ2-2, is DSGVTQTPKHLITATGQRVTLRCSPRSGDLSVYWYQQSLDQGLQFLIQYYNGEERAKGNILERFSAQQFPDLHSELNLSSLELGDSALYFCASSGGSPGELFFGEGSRLTVL.

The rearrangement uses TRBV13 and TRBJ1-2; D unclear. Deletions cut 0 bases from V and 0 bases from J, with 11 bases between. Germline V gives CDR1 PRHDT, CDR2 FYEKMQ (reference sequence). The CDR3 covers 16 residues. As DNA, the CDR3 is TGTGCCAGCAGCTTAGGGGTCTACCGGACTAACTATGGCTACACCTTC. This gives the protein CASSLGVYRTNYGYTF.

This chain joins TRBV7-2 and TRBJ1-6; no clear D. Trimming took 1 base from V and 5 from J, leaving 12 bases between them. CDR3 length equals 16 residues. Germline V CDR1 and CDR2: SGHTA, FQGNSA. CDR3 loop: CASSLDHGVDNSPLHF. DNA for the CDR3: TGTGCCAGCAGCTTAGATCACGGGGTGGATAATTCACCCCTCCACTTT.

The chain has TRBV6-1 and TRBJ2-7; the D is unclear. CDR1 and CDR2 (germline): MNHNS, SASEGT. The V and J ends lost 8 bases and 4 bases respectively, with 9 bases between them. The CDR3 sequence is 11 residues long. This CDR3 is CASFSGYEQYF. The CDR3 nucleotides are TGTGCCAGCTTTTCAGGTTACGAGCAGTACTTC.

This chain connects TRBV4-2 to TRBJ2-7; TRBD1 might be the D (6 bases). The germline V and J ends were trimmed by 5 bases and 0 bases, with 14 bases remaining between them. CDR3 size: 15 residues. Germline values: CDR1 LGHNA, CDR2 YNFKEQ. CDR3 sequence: CASSNGQRLSYEQYF. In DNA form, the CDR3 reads TGTGCCAGCAGCAACGGACAGAGGCTCTCCTACGAGCAGTACTTC.

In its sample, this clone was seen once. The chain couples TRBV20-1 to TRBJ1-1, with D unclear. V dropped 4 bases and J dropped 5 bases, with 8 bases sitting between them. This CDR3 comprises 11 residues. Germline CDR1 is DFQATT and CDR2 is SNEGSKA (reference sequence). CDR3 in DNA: TGCAGTGCTATTCAAGATACTGAAGCTTTCTTT. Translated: CSAIQDTEAFF.

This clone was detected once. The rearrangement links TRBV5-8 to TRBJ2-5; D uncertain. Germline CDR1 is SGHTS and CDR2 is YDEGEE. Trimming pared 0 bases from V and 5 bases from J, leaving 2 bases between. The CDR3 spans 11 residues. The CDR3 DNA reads TGTGCCAGCAGCTTGGTGGAGACCCAGTACTTC. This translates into CASSLVETQYF.

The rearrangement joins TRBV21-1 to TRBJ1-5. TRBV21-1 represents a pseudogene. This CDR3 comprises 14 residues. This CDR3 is CASSKVRAGGPQHF. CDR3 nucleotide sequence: TGTGCCAGCAGCAAAGTCAGGGCTGGAGGGCCCCAGCATTTT.

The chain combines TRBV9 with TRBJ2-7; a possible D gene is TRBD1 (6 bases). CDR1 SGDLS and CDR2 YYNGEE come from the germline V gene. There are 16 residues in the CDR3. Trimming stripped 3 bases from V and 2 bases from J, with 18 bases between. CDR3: CASSGEGRDTPYEQYF. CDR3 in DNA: TGTGCCAGCAGCGGCGAGGGTAGGGACACCCCCTACGAGCAGTACTTC.

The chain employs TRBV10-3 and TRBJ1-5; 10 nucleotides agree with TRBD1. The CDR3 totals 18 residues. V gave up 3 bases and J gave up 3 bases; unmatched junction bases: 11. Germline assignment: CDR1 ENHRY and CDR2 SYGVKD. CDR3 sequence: CAISDSAPDRGYNQPQHF. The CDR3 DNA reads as TGTGCCATCAGTGACTCGGCCCCGGACAGGGGGTACAATCAGCCCCAGCATTTT.

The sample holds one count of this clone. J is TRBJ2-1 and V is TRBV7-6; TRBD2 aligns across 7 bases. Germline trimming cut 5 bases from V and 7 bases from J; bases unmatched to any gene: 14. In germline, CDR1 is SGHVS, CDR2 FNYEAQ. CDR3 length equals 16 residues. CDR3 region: CASSPQVGGPWNEQFF. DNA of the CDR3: TGTGCCAGCAGCCCCCAGGTGGGAGGGCCTTGGAATGAGCAGTTCTTC.

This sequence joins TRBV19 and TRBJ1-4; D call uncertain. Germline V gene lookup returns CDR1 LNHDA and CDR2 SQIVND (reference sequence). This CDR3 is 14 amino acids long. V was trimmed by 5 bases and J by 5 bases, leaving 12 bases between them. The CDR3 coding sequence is TGTGCCAGTAGTCAAACGGCCGTGAATGAAAAACTGTTTTTT. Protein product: CASSQTAVNEKLFF.

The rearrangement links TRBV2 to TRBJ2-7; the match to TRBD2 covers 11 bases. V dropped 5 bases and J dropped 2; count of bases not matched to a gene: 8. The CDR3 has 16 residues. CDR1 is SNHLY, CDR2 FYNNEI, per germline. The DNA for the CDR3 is TGTGCCAGCAGTCGGACTAGCGGGCTAAGCCCCTACGAGCAGTACTTC. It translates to CASSRTSGLSPYEQYF.

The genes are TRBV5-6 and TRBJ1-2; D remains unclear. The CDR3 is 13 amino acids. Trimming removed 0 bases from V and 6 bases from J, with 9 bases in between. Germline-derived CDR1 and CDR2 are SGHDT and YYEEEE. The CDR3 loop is CASSLAAGHGYTF. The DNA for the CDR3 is TGTGCCAGCAGCTTGGCCGCAGGACATGGCTACACCTTC.

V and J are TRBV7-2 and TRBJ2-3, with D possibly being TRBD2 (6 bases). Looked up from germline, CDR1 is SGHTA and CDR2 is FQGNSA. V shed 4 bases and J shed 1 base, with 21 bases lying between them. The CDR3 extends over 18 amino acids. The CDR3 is CASSSWGSGLVRTDTQYF. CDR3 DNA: TGTGCCAGCAGCTCTTGGGGTAGCGGCCTGGTTCGCACAGATACGCAGTATTTT.

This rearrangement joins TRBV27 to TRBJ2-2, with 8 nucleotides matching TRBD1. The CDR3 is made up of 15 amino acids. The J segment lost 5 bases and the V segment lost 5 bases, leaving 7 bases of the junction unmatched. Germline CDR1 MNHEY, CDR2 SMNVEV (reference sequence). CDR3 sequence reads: CASSLGQGWTGELFF. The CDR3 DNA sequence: TGTGCCAGCAGTCTCGGACAGGGATGGACCGGGGAGCTGTTTTTT.

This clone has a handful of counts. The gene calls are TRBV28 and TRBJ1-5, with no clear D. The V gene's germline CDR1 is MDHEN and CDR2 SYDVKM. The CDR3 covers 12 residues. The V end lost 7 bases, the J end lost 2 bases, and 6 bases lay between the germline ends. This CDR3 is CASTLGNQPQHF. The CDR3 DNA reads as TGTGCCAGCACCTTAGGCAATCAGCCCCAGCATTTT. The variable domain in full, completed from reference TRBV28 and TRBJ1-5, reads DVKVTQSSRYLVKRTGEKVFLECVQDMDHENMFWYRQDPGLGLRLIYFSYDVKMKEKGDIPEGYSVSREKKERFSLILESASTNQTSMYLCASTLGNQPQHFGDGTRLSIL.

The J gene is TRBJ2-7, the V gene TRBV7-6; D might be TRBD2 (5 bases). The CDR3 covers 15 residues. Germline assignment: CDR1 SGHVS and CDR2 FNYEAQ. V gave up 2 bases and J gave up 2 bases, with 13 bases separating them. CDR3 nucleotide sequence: TGTGCCAGCAGCTTAAATAGAGGGAGCCCCTACGAGCAGTACTTC. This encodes CASSLNRGSPYEQYF.

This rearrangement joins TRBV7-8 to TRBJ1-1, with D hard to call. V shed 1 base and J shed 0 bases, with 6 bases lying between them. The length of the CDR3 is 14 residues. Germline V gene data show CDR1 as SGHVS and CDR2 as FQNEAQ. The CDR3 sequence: CASSLGFVNTEAFF. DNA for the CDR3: TGTGCCAGCAGCTTAGGGTTTGTGAACACTGAAGCTTTCTTT.

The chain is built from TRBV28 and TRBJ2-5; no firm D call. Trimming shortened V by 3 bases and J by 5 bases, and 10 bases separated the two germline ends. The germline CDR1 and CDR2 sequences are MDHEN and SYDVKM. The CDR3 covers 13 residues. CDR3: CASSFQVYETQYF. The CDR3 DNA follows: TGTGCCAGCAGTTTTCAAGTGTATGAGACCCAGTACTTC.

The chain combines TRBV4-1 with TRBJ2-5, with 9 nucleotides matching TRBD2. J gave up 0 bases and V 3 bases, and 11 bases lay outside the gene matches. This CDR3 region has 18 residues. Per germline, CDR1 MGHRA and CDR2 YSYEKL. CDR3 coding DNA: TGCGCCAGCAGCCATCAAGAGCGGGGGGTTTTGTACCAAGAGACCCAGTACTTC. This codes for CASSHQERGVLYQETQYF.